These T cell receptor beta chains were read from a single sample in a study of cytotoxic CD8 clonotypes in ibrutinib-treated CLL. Some clones are missing from TCRdb's copy, which holds only in-frame ones; the method was immunoSEQ multiplex PCR. The sample shows about 250,000 clones, around three quarters of them seen only once. The sample was PBMCs, taken after 24 months of ibrutinib treatment. These receptors were taken from a human donor with chronic lymphocytic leukemia. The CDR3 runs from the conserved cysteine through the conserved F or W. The D gene is left open where the match is weak. Not all rows give a size; the values are once, few, many and, for expanded clones, a class.

v_gene,abundance,d_gene,j_gene,CDR3nt,CDR3aa
TRBV7-9,NA,TRBD1,TRBJ1-4,TGTGCCAGCAGCCAAACCACGACAGGGACGGAAAAACTGTTTTTT,CASSQTTTGTEKLFF
TRBV30,few,NA,TRBJ1-4,TGTGCCTGCCAACAGATGGAGGGTGAAAAACTGTTTTTT,CACQQMEGEKLFF
TRBV4-1,NA,TRBD2,TRBJ2-7,TGCGCCAGCGGTGGGGGGGAGTCCTACGAGCAGTACTTC,CASGGGESYEQYF
TRBV6-4,once,TRBD2,TRBJ2-7,TGTGCCAGCAGTGCCCCGGTTACAGAGCGGGAGTGCGAGCAGTACTTC,CASSAPVTERECEQYF
TRBV19,NA,TRBD1,TRBJ2-7,TGTGCCAGTAGTGAGGGACAGGGGGTTTCCTACGAGCAGTACTTC,CASSEGQGVSYEQYF
TRBV6-5,NA,TRBD1,TRBJ1-4,TGTGCCAGCAGTTACCGGGACAGGCCAATCGAAAAACTGTTTTTT,CASSYRDRPIEKLFF
TRBV5-1,once,NA,TRBJ2-7,TGCGCCAGCAGCTTCGGGGTCCTCTCCTACGAGCAGTACTTC,CASSFGVLSYEQYF
TRBV25-1,NA,NA,TRBJ2-5,TGTGCCAGCAGTGAATCCGCGGCCCCCCAAGAGACCCAGTACTTC,CASSESAAPQETQYF
TRBV9,NA,NA,TRBJ2-3,TGTGCCAGCAGCGTAGTAAGTACCACAGATACGCAGTATTTT,CASSVVSTTDTQYF
TRBV9,NA,TRBD2,TRBJ2-1,TGTGCCAGCATGTTCCGAAGCGGGGGTGAGCAGTTCTTC,CASMFRSGGEQFF
TRBV27,NA,TRBD1,TRBJ1-1,TGTGCCAGCAGTTTACGAAACAGGGGTGAAGCTTTCTTT,CASSLRNRGEAFF
TRBV30,few,NA,TRBJ1-2,TGTGCCTGGAGTGTTCAGAGGGACGGTGGGGGCTACACCTTC,CAWSVQRDGGGYTF
TRBV14,few,TRBD2,TRBJ2-1,TGTGCCAGCAGCCAACTCCTATATGTAGCGGGACGCGATGAGCAGTTCTTC,CASSQLLYVAGRDEQFF
TRBV20-1,once,NA,TRBJ2-7,TGCAGTGCTAGACAGGGCTACGAGCAGTACTTC,CSARQGYEQYF
TRBV25-1,NA,NA,TRBJ2-1,TGTGCCAGCAGTGAATGGTTTCGGCAGTTCTTC,CASSEWFRQFF
TRBV5-4,NA,NA,TRBJ2-1,TGTGCCAGCAGCTTGCTTTCGGACTTTATCGGCCATGAGCAGTTCTTC,CASSLLSDFIGHEQFF
TRBV5-1,NA,NA,TRBJ1-4,TGCGCCAGCAGCTTTGGTTATACGCCGGCAACTAATGAAAAACTGTTTTTT,CASSFGYTPATNEKLFF
TRBV6-5,NA,NA,TRBJ2-7,TGTGCCAGCTTGAAACAGGGAATGGCGTACTTC,CASLKQGMAYF
TRBV11-2,few,NA,TRBJ1-3,TGTGCCAGCAGCTTAAGGGGTAACACCATATATTTT,CASSLRGNTIYF
TRBV7-9,NA,NA,TRBJ2-3,TGTGCCAGCAGCTTCGGTATCCACACAGATACGCAGTATTTT,CASSFGIHTDTQYF
TRBV4-1,few,NA,TRBJ2-7,TGCGCCAGCAGCCGAGACTACGAGCAGTACTTC,CASSRDYEQYF
TRBV5-1,NA,TRBD2,TRBJ2-5,TGCGCCAGCAGCTTGGCGGGGGGAGAAGAGACCCAGTACTTC,CASSLAGGEETQYF
TRBV30,NA,TRBD2,TRBJ2-1,TGTGCCTGGGCTAGCGGGATTTACAATGAGCAGTTCTTC,CAWASGIYNEQFF
TRBV28,NA,TRBD2,TRBJ2-3,TGTGCCAGCAAAGCTGCGGGAGGGCCGACAGATACGCAGTATTTT,CASKAAGGPTDTQYF
TRBV27,NA,NA,TRBJ2-2,TGTGCCAGCAGCCTAAAGCCGAACACCGGGGAGCTGTTTTTT,CASSLKPNTGELFF
TRBV9,few,NA,TRBJ2-7,TGTGCCAGCAGCGGTGGGTCGTACGAGCAGTACTTC,CASSGGSYEQYF
TRBV11-2,NA,NA,TRBJ2-7,TGTGCCAGCAGCCCCAGCGACGGACCCTACGAGCAGTACTTC,CASSPSDGPYEQYF
TRBV11-2,once,NA,TRBJ1-2,TGTGCCAGCAGCCAGGAGGTTGTTGATGGCTACACCTTC,CASSQEVVDGYTF
TRBV9,NA,NA,TRBJ1-4,TGTGCCAGCAGCGGGGGGACGGTAAATAATGAAAAACTGTTTTTT,CASSGGTVNNEKLFF
TRBV4-1,NA,TRBD1,TRBJ2-7,TGCGCCAGCAGCCAAGCTCTTCTGGACAGGGGGCCCGAGCAGTACTTC,CASSQALLDRGPEQYF
TRBV28,once,TRBD1,TRBJ2-1,TGTGCCAGCAGTGGGTGGGCGGGACAGGGATACAATGAGCAGTTCTTC,CASSGWAGQGYNEQFF
TRBV4-2,few,NA,TRBJ2-5,TGTGCCAGCAGCCAAGAAGGCGGAGAGACCCAGTACTTC,CASSQEGGETQYF
TRBV7-9,NA,NA,TRBJ2-1,TGTGCCAGCAGCCCAAGGGGATTTGAGCAGTTCTTC,CASSPRGFEQFF
TRBV28,NA,NA,TRBJ1-1,TGTGCCAGCAGTATTGGACAGTCGAACACTGAAGCTTTCTTT,CASSIGQSNTEAFF
TRBV5-1,NA,TRBD1,TRBJ1-1,TGCGCCAGCAGCTTGGGTTTCGGGACAGTGAACACTGAAGCTTTCTTT,CASSLGFGTVNTEAFF
TRBV19,once,NA,TRBJ2-6,TGTGCCAGTAGTAATCCGGCCAACGTCCTGACTTTC,CASSNPANVLTF
TRBV6-5,NA,TRBD1,TRBJ2-5,TGTGCCAGCAGTTCCGGGACAGGGTTAGAGACCCAGTACTTC,CASSSGTGLETQYF
TRBV30,few,NA,TRBJ2-5,TGTGCCTGGAGTGCGGGGCCTCAAGAGACCCAGTACTTC,CAWSAGPQETQYF
TRBV6-6,few,NA,TRBJ2-1,TGTGCCAGCAGTTACGTGGCTTACTCCTCCTACAATGAGCAGTTCTTC,CASSYVAYSSYNEQFF
TRBV9,NA,TRBD1,TRBJ2-7,TGTGCCAGCAGCGTATGGGACGGGACAGGGGAATACGAGCAGTACTTC,CASSVWDGTGEYEQYF
TRBV4-2,many,TRBD1,TRBJ1-2,TGTGCCAGCAGCCAGGGACAGGATATGTTTGGCTACACCTTC,CASSQGQDMFGYTF
TRBV7-2,few,NA,TRBJ1-5,TGTGCCAGCAGCTTAGTGAATCAGCCCCAGCATTTT,CASSLVNQPQHF
TRBV9,NA,TRBD2,TRBJ2-3,TGTGCCAGCAGCGTATCGAGCGGGAGTTTCGATACGCAGTATTTT,CASSVSSGSFDTQYF
TRBV19,NA,NA,TRBJ1-2,TGTGCCAGTAGTATCTCCGGGACAACTAACTATGGCTACACCTTC,CASSISGTTNYGYTF